Detailed here is one TCR beta chain. What it binds is unknown. The CDR3 spans 14 residues. Looked up from germline, CDR1 is MDHEN and CDR2 is SYDVKM. With 4 bases removed from V and 6 bases from J, the gap between germline ends came to 12 bases. These data are taken from a study of shared clonotypes between healthy human individuals. Study in general: Researchers drew samples from a couple of women and three men aged 18 to 49.

Produced via immunoSEQ multiplex PCR; TCRdb's table is partial and in-frame only. The sample contains 2 million to 2.5 million clones, 85% to 95% of which appear only once. Study-level results: As a rule, naive subsets had a larger estimated richness than memory subsets. Non-shared clonotypes had lower generation probabilities than clonotypes shared by all four sorted-subset donors. It was only blood that was sampled, and tissue repertoires likely differ.

The TCR originated in a man younger than 30 in good health. Some clones in this sample may be carry-over from other donors' samples. The chain carries TRBV28 and TRBJ1-4; D might be TRBD1 (5 bases). Material: naive CD4+ T cells from PBMCs. Subset specified: CD45RA+ positively selected. This CDR3 is CASSSGGMDEKLFF. The CDR3 bases are TGTGCCAGCAGTTCGGGGGGGATGGATGAAAAACTGTTTTTT.